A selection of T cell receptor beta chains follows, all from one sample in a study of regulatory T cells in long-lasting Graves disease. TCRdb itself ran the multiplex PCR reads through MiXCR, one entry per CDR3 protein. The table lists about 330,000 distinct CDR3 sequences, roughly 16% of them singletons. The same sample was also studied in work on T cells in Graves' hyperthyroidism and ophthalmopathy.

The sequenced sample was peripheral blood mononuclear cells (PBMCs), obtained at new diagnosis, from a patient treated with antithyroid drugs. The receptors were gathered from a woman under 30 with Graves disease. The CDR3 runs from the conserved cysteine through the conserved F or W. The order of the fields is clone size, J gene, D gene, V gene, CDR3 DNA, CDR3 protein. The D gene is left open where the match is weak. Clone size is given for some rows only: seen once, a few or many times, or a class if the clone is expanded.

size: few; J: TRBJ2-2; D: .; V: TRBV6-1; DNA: TGTGCCAGCACCCGGAGGACCGGGGAGCTGTTTTTT; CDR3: CASTRRTGELFF
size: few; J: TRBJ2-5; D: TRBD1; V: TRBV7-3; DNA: TGTGCCAGCAGCTTTAGGGGGCGGCTTGAAACCCAAGAGACCCAGTACTTC; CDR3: CASSFRGRLETQETQYF
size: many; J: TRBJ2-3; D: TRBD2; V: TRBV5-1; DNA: TGCGCCAGCAGCTTGGGTAGCGGGGCAGATACGCAGTATTTT; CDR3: CASSLGSGADTQYF
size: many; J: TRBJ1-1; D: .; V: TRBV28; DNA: TGTGCCAGCTTACTCCACAGCGACACTGAAGCTTTCTTT; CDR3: CASLLHSDTEAFF
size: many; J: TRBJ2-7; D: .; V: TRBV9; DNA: TGTGCCAGCAGCGTATCGGGCGGGACCCTCGAGCAGTACTTC; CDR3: CASSVSGGTLEQYF
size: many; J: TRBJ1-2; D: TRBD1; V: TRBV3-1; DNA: TGTGCCAGCAGCCGGGGACAGTCTCTCCGTGTTGGCTACACCTTC; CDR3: CASSRGQSLRVGYTF
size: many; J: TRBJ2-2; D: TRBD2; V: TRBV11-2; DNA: TGTGCCAGCAGCTTAGGCGTTCTAGGACTAGCGGAACCCGGGGAGCTGTTTTTT; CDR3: CASSLGVLGLAEPGELFF
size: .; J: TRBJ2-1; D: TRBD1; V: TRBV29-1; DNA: TGCAGCGTCAAAGGGGGCTCGGATTACAATGAGCAGTTCTTC; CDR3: CSVKGGSDYNEQFF
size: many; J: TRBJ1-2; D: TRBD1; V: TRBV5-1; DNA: TGCGCCAGCAGCTTGGCCGGACAGGGACCCTCCTATGGCTACACCTTC; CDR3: CASSLAGQGPSYGYTF
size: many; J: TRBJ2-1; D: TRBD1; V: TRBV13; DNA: TGTGCCAGCAGTTACCGCGGGCGGGACAGGGCGGTGGATGAGCAGTTCTTC; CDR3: CASSYRGRDRAVDEQFF
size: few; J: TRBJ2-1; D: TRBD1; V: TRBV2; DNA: TGTGCCAGCAGTGGGACAGGGTCGCCGGATGAGCAGTTCTTC; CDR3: CASSGTGSPDEQFF
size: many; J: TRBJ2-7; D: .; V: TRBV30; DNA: TGTGCCTGCCAGACGAGGGATTCCCACGAGCAGTACTTC; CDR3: CACQTRDSHEQYF
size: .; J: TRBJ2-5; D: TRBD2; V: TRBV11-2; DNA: TGTGCCAGCAGCTTAGGGAGGATTAGCGGGGGGAAAGAGACCCAGTGCTTC; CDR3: CASSLGRISGGKETQCF
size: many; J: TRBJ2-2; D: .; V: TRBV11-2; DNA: TGTGCCAGCAAAACACCCCAGGGTGCGAACACCGGGGAGCTGTTTTTT; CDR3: CASKTPQGANTGELFF
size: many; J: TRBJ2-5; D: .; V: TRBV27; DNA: TGTGCCAGCAGTTTGTTCTACCCGAGTTTGGAGACCCAGTACTTC; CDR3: CASSLFYPSLETQYF
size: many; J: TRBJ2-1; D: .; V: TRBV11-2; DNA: TGTGCCAGCAGCTCCCCCCGAGGAGGCCTAGCAGGACTCAATGAGCAGTTCTTC; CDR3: CASSSPRGGLAGLNEQFF
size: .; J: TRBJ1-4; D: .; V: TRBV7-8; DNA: TGTGCCAGCAGCTTAGCTGGCGTCCTGGAAAAACTGTTTTTT; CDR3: CASSLAGVLEKLFF
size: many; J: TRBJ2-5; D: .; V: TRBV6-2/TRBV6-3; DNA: TGTGCCAGCAGTTATGGGTGGACCCAGTACTTC; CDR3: CASSYGWTQYF
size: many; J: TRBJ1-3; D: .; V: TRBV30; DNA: TGTGCCTGGAGTCCACCCTCTGGAAACACCATATATTTT; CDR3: CAWSPPSGNTIYF
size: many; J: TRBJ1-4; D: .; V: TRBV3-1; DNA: TGTGCCAGCAGCCAACCAGGAGTCGAAAAACTGTTTTTT; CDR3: CASSQPGVEKLFF
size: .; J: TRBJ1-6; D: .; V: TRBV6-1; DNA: TGTGCCAGCAGTGTGGGGATCCCTTTTAATTCACCCCTCCACTTT; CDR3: CASSVGIPFNSPLHF
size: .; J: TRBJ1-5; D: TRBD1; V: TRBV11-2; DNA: TGTGCCAGCAGCATCGGGACAGGGGGGCGTCAGCCCCAGCATTTT; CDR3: CASSIGTGGRQPQHF
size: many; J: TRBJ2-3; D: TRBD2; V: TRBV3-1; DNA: TGTGCCAGCAGAGAGACTAGCGGGAGGGGAGATACGCAGTATTTT; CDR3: CASRETSGRGDTQYF
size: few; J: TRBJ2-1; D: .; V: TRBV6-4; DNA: TGTGCCAGCAGTGACTCGGTTGACGGGGGCGATGAGCAGTTCTTC; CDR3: CASSDSVDGGDEQFF
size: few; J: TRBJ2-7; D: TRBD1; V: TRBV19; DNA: TGTGCCAGTAGTGGAGACGACAGGGGAAGCTACGAGCAGTACTTC; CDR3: CASSGDDRGSYEQYF
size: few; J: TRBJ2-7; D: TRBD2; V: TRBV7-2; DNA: TGTGCCAGCAGCGTAGCGGGAGGGCCCAACGAGCAGTACTTC; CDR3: CASSVAGGPNEQYF
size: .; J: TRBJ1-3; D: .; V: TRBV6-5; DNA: TGTGCCAGCAGTTACGGACAGGGAAACACCATATATTTT; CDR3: CASSYGQGNTIYF
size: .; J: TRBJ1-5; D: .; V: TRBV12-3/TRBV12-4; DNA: TGTGCCAGCAGTTTAGTTAGGGGGATCAATCAGCCCCAGCATTTT; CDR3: CASSLVRGINQPQHF
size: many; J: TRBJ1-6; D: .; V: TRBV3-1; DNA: TGTGCCAGCAGCCAAGATTTAGGCGGGGCGCGCCATTCACCCCTCCACTTT; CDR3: CASSQDLGGARHSPLHF
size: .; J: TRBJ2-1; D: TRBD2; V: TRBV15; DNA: TGTGCCACCAGCAGGCCTTCTAGCGGACCCTACAATGAGCAGTTCTTC; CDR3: CATSRPSSGPYNEQFF
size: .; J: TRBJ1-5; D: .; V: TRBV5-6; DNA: TGTGCCAGCAGCTTGTCGGCGGGGGTACTCAATCAGCCCCAGCATTTT; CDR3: CASSLSAGVLNQPQHF
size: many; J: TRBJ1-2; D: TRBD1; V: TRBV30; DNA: TGTGCCTGCTCGCGGGGACAGGGGATTGGCTACACCTTC; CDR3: CACSRGQGIGYTF
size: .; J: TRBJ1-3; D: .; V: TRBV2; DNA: TGTGCCAGCAGTGGTCAGCGGTTGACTGGAAACACCATATATTTT; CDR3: CASSGQRLTGNTIYF